Listed below are T cell receptor beta chains from one sample, sequenced in a study of T cell repertoires in cytomegalovirus infection. These receptors' antigens are unknown. MiXCR was run by TCRdb on the reads, yielding one entry per CDR3 protein. Among under 350,000 distinct CDR3 sequences listed, under 25% were seen once. The source was cultured PBMCs, collected from culture after CMV antigen stimulation. The receptors here all came from a human donor in good health (CMV status not recorded). Some clones in this sample may be carry-over from other donors' samples. The CDR3 runs from the conserved cysteine through the conserved F or W. A D gene is named only where the DNA matches it firmly. Clone size is not always given. Where it is, it says once, few, many or a class for expanded clones.

d_call	v_call	clone_size	j_call	cdr3_nt	cdr3_aa
-	TRBV6-2/TRBV6-3	once	TRBJ1-1	TGTGCCAGCAGTTACGGCTGGACTGAAGCTTTCTTT	CASSYGWTEAFF
TRBD2	TRBV12-3/TRBV12-4	many	TRBJ2-7	TGTGCCAGCAACCTCAGCGGGAGAGGCTACGAGCAGTACTTC	CASNLSGRGYEQYF
-	TRBV12-3/TRBV12-4	-	TRBJ2-5	TGTGCCAGCAGTCCCCTAAAGGGTCCTAGGGGGACCCAGTACTTC	CASSPLKGPRGTQYF
TRBD2	TRBV7-9	few	TRBJ2-1	TGTGCCAGCAGCTTACCCCTCGGGACTACCCCCTACAATGAGCAGTTCTTC	CASSLPLGTTPYNEQFF
TRBD2	TRBV7-2	many	TRBJ2-5	TGTGCCAGCAGCCTTCGGACTAGCGGGAGATGGGAAGAGACCCAGTACTTC	CASSLRTSGRWEETQYF
-	TRBV7-2	-	TRBJ1-2	TGTGCCAGCGGCCCAGCTGGGTATGGCTACACCTTC	CASGPAGYGYTF
-	TRBV20-1	-	TRBJ2-3	TGCAGTGCTAGAGATACTTGGGGGGTTACAGATACGCAGTATTTT	CSARDTWGVTDTQYF
-	TRBV6-5	-	TRBJ1-2	TGTGCCAGCAGTTACACGCCAGGGGATGGCTACACCTTC	CASSYTPGDGYTF
-	TRBV28	-	TRBJ2-6	TGTGCCAGCACCTTCCGGGCAGGGGGGAGCTCTGGGGCCAACGTCCTGACTTTC	CASTFRAGGSSGANVLTF
-	TRBV7-6	few	TRBJ1-1	TGTGCCAGCGCCTCTTTGCCCAACACTGAAGCTTTCTTT	CASASLPNTEAFF
-	TRBV18	few	TRBJ2-2	TGTGCCAGCTCGCTGGACAGACTCACCGGGGAGCTGTTTTTT	CASSLDRLTGELFF
-	TRBV7-2	-	TRBJ2-1	TGTGCCAGCAGCTGGGGTACAAATGAGCAGTTCTTC	CASSWGTNEQFF
-	TRBV12-3/TRBV12-4	few	TRBJ2-5	TGTGCCAGCAGTCGCAACCGGAGAGAGACCCAGTACTTC	CASSRNRRETQYF
-	TRBV7-2	many	TRBJ1-1	TGTGCCAGCAGCAACCGGGACAATCGCGGGGCTTTCTTT	CASSNRDNRGAFF
TRBD2	TRBV11-2	few	TRBJ2-2	TGTGGCCGCCCCAACGCCTCCGGAGGACTAGCGGTGAACACCGGGGAGCTGTTTTTT	CGRPNASGGLAVNTGELFF
-	TRBV6-5	many	TRBJ1-1	TGTGCCAGCAGGTCAGTGAACACTGAAGCTTTCTTT	CASRSVNTEAFF
-	TRBV5-5	few	TRBJ2-5	TGTGCCAGCAGCTGGAATGAGACCCAGTACTTC	CASSWNETQYF
-	TRBV7-8	many	TRBJ1-4	TGTGCCAGCAGCTCAAGGGGGGCAGGGGATAATGAAAAACTGTTTTTT	CASSSRGAGDNEKLFF
TRBD1	TRBV6-5	few	TRBJ1-3	TGTGCCAGCAGTTACTCCCTTCCCCGATTAGGACAGGGCGGTGGAAACACCATATATTTT	CASSYSLPRLGQGGGNTIYF
TRBD2	TRBV25-1	-	TRBJ2-1	TGTGCCAGCAGTGAGCTAGCGGGAGAGGAGTGGGGTGAGCAGTTCTTC	CASSELAGEEWGEQFF
-	TRBV20-1	few	TRBJ1-3	TGCAGTGCTTACCCTGCAGGGCTTTCTGGAAACACCATATATTTT	CSAYPAGLSGNTIYF
TRBD2	TRBV7-9	many	TRBJ2-1	TGTGCCAGCAGCTCGCATAGCGGGATTTACAATGAGCAGTTCTTC	CASSSHSGIYNEQFF
-	TRBV7-9	-	TRBJ2-7	TGTGCCAGCAGCAGCACGGTGGGAGCCTACGAGCAGTACTTC	CASSSTVGAYEQYF
TRBD2	TRBV6-5	-	TRBJ2-7	TGTGCCAGCAGCCCCCCGGGGGGTCGAACCTACGAGCAGTACTTC	CASSPPGGRTYEQYF
-	TRBV12-3/TRBV12-4	many	TRBJ1-2	TGTGCCAGCAGTTTAGGGGCCAAGAGGTATGGCTACACCTTC	CASSLGAKRYGYTF
-	TRBV7-2	-	TRBJ2-1	TGTGCCAGCAGCCCAGGGCCCACTAGTTATGAGCAGTTCTTC	CASSPGPTSYEQFF
-	TRBV6-1	many	TRBJ2-2	TGTGCCAGCAGGCGGGGGACAAACACCGGGGAGCTGTTTTTT	CASRRGTNTGELFF